This T cell receptor beta chain was profiled in a study of T cells after yellow fever vaccination. Study information: Where fractions had low cell numbers, libraries were prepared from them with the SMART-Seq v4 Ultra Low Input RNA kit. Study findings and constraints: Repertoires sorted by FACS could include abundant clonotypes that are contaminants from the bulk population.

This clonotype was seen many times. Its antigen remains unknown. This CDR3 region has 19 residues. Trimming shortened V by 6 bases and J by 4 bases, and 34 bases separated the two germline ends. CDR1 is SQVTM and CDR2 is ANQGSEA in the germline V gene. TCR cDNA, made by 5'RACE template switching, carried an added universal primer site and UMIs. One entry per CDR3 protein results from TCRdb running MiXCR on the 5' RACE reads. This sample has roughly 32,000 distinct CDR3 sequences, with 3.5% to 5% found just once. The J gene is TRBJ2-7, the V gene TRBV29-1; tentatively, D is TRBD1 (8 bases). The clonotype comes from a man aged 25-45 years who received the YFV17D yellow fever vaccine. Material: CD8+ T cells sorted from PBMCs, obtained 5 days after the yellow fever booster vaccination. Written as DNA, the CDR3 is TGCAGCGTCTTGGACAGGGCGGCGAACGGTGACTGGCGGGGGTACGAGCAGTACTTC. It encodes CSVLDRAANGDWRGYEQYF.